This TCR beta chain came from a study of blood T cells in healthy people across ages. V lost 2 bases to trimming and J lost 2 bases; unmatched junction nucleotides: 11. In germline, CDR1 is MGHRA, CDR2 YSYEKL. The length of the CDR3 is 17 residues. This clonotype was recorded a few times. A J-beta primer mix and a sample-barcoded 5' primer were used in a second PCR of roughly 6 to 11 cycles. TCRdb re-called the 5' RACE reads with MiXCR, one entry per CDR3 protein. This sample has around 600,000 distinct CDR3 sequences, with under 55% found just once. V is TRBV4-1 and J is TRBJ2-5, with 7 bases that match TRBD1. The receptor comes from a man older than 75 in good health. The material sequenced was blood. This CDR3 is CASSQRRPGQPQETQYF. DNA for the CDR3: TGCGCCAGCAGCCAACGACGCCCGGGACAGCCGCAAGAGACCCAGTACTTC.